The sequence of this TCR beta chain was determined in a study of blood T cells in healthy people across ages (dated by TCRdb to about 2015). Describing the broader study: Template switching captured roughly one uniquely barcoded TCR beta cDNA molecule per two T cells in model experiments. Two additional independent replicas of 1 million unique cDNA reads from the same blood draw were analyzed for two donors (one aged 18 to 30 and one aged 80 or older). To avoid experimental bias, donors of different ages were distributed randomly across sequencing lanes. The donors were divided into four age groups: young (average approximately 15 years), middle-aged (about 40), aged (about 60) and long-lived (roughly 86). Age-related changes in TCR beta repertoire diversity were measured in the study by deep sequencing normalized with unique cDNA molecular identifiers.

Systemically healthy Caucasian individuals from Russia, 39 in total and aged about 6 to 95 years, were included as donors. Each donor gave 8 to 10 milliliters of peripheral blood, drawn into EDTA-treated Vacutainer tubes. Ficoll-Paque density-gradient centrifugation was used to isolate PBMCs, with at least 7 million per sample. Total RNA, at least 6 micrograms per sample, was extracted from PBMCs with Trizol reagent. For every donor, flow cytometry on a PBMC aliquot measured the percentage of naive CD45RAhigh/CD27high T cells. Note on this clonotype: This clone's antigen is unknown. Per-base qualities were not stored, and no clone one base away is much larger.

The library was built by means of 5' RACE. The sample was run on an Illumina HiSeq 2500. A second roughly 6 to 12 cycle PCR used a sample-barcoded 5' primer and a J-beta primer mix. A unique molecular identifier was introduced onto each TCR beta cDNA molecule by a template-switch 5' adaptor carrying 12 random nucleotides. Each sample yielded at least 2.5 million CDR3-containing paired-end reads. First-strand cDNA was synthesized from all RNA with the Mint cDNA synthesis kit, primed by a TRBC-specific oligonucleotide. Following uracil-DNA glycosylase treatment, all cDNA underwent a first 18-cycle PCR with the universal primers M1SS and BC2_uni_R. The study's own analysis went as follows. For normalization, 1 million high-quality reads, each with a distinct molecular identifier, were randomly selected from each sample. Instead of being binned into consensus sequences, reads that shared molecular identifiers were thrown out. MiTCR, set to a Q25 quality threshold and the strictest error-elimination algorithm, was used for CDR3 identification, clonotype clustering and error correction. A nonparametric unseen species model with Euler transformation was used to estimate a lower bound on total TCR beta diversity. The raw public data were reprocessed by TCRdb itself: fastp quality trimming at Q25, MiXCR clonotype calling, in-frame beta chains only. Each entry is one CDR3 protein sequence, shown with its most common DNA and genes. For this entry, the V and J calls and clone size follow TCRdb and not the study's own pipeline. The sample includes 890,000 or so distinct CDR3 sequences, with 62% observed a single time. The ten top clones hold 28% of the sample.

General study outcomes and caveats: Compared with the aged group, the long-lived group had more naive CD4+ T cells, fewer expanded clones and increased TCR diversity, a pattern suggesting age selection. Because donor CMV infection status was unknown, age-related changes in expanded clonotypes were potentially confounded. A strong correlation was found between observed TCR beta diversity and the percentage of naive T cells measured by flow cytometry. Because profiling used bulk unsorted PBMCs, naive and antigen-experienced compartments could not be compared conclusively. Estimates of total diversity based on one million sequenced T cells were considered lower bounds and underestimates. As age increased, observed TCR beta diversity per million T cells dropped in a roughly linear way, and a significant reduction was already evident by age 40.

Taken from cysteine to phenylalanine, the CDR3 has 16 residues. Of all the DNA, just the CDR3 is kept, 48 bases in frame from base 1. V and J are truncated by 1 base and 0 bases respectively, leaving an intervening sequence of 7 bases. Sequences SGHTA (CDR1) and FQGTGA (CDR2) are obtained from the germline V gene. Sequencing was carried out using blood. The sequence derives from a man aged 25-40 years in good health. Rearrangement joined TRBV7-3 to TRBJ2-6; there is no confident call for the D gene. The DNA reads as follows: TGTGCCAGCAGCTTAAGTTTGGACTCTGGGGCCAACGTCCTGACTTTC. It encodes CASSLSLDSGANVLTF.